Listed below are T cell receptor beta chains from one sample, sequenced in a study of T-cell reconstitution after alpha-beta-depleted transplantation in children. In TCRdb, the PCR reads were re-called with MiXCR into one record per CDR3 protein. The sample records over 400,000 distinct CDR3 sequences, around an eighth being singletons. The sample was PBMCs from the stem cell graft donor, taken from the stem cell graft. The receptors come from a human donor who donated a stem cell graft to a child with combined immunodeficiency. Both conserved end residues are part of each CDR3. D genes are given only for firm matches. Clone size, where shown, is once, few, many, or a class for clones that have expanded.

many	.	TRBJ2-5	14	TRBV18	TGTGCCAGCTCACCAGCCCCAGGACTAGAGACCCAGTACTTC	CASSPAPGLETQYF
.	.	TRBJ2-2	16	TRBV12-3/TRBV12-4	TGTGCCAGCAGGCCACCTAGCAAGGAGAACACCGGGGAGCTGTTTTTT	CASRPPSKENTGELFF
few	TRBD1	TRBJ2-4	15	TRBV6-5	TGTGCCAGCAGTTCCAACCGGGGACAGGGGCTCATTCAGTACTTC	CASSSNRGQGLIQYF
.	.	TRBJ1-2	13	TRBV3-1	TGTGCCAGCAGCCAAGGGGACACCTATGGCTACACCTTC	CASSQGDTYGYTF
few	.	TRBJ1-3	15	TRBV18	TGTGCCAGCTCATTCTCGACCAAAGGAGGAAACACCATATATTTT	CASSFSTKGGNTIYF
.	.	TRBJ2-1	13	TRBV20-1	TGCAGTGCTGGGGCGGGCTACCACAATGAGCAGTTCTTC	CSAGAGYHNEQFF
many	TRBD1	TRBJ1-1	14	TRBV7-2	TGTGCCAGCAGCTTCGGACAGGCGAACACTGAAGCTTTCTTT	CASSFGQANTEAFF
many	.	TRBJ2-1	17	TRBV4-3	TGCGCCAGCAGCCAAGATCTGCCTTATAGCTCCTACAATGAGCAGTTCTTC	CASSQDLPYSSYNEQFF
.	TRBD2	TRBJ2-1	18	TRBV4-3	TGCGCCAGCAGCCAAGAAGTAGCTGCGGGACTAAGCTACAATGAGCAGTTCTTC	CASSQEVAAGLSYNEQFF
few	.	TRBJ2-1	12	TRBV12-3/TRBV12-4	TGTGCCAGCAGTTTTCTAGCCCATGAGCAGTTCTTC	CASSFLAHEQFF
.	TRBD2	TRBJ2-7	15	TRBV12-3/TRBV12-4	TGTGCCAGCCTCAATGCGGGAGGCCCCTGGTGGGAGCAGTACTTC	CASLNAGGPWWEQYF
.	TRBD1	TRBJ1-4	22	TRBV6-4	TGTGCCAGCAGCGACTCCTTTGCCACCTACAGGGGGCAGGCCTCAACTAATGAAAAACTGTTTTTT	CASSDSFATYRGQASTNEKLFF
.	.	TRBJ2-2	14	TRBV7-2	TGTGCCAGCAGCGTGACAGTGAACACCGGGGAGCTGTTTTTT	CASSVTVNTGELFF
.	.	TRBJ1-2	15	TRBV2	TGTGCCAGCAGCCAACAAATAGGGGAGAGCTATGGCTACACCTTC	CASSQQIGESYGYTF
few	TRBD1	TRBJ2-1	15	TRBV11-2	TGTGCCAGCAGCCAAATTAGGGGGCGCCGAAATGAGCAGTTCTTC	CASSQIRGRRNEQFF
.	TRBD2	TRBJ2-1	17	TRBV7-2	TGTGCCAGCAGCTTCAGGGGAAGACTAGCGGGAGAGGATGAGCAGTTCTTC	CASSFRGRLAGEDEQFF
few	.	TRBJ2-7	15	TRBV12-3/TRBV12-4	TGTGCCAGCAGTACCACAGGGATCACCCCCTACGAGCAGTACTTC	CASSTTGITPYEQYF